This TCR beta chain was retrieved from a study of T-cell memory formation after mild COVID-19. 5'RACE primed at constant segments yielded TCR alpha and TCR beta cDNA libraries bearing sample barcodes and UMIs. One entry per CDR3 protein results from TCRdb running MiXCR on the 5' RACE reads. The table shows around 320,000 distinct CDR3 sequences, with 25% to 30% occurring only once. Regarding the study as a whole: The authors left the SARS-CoV-2 specificity of second-wave clones peaking on day 37 unconfirmed.

This CDR3 is built from 13 residues. V shed 11 bases, J shed 7 bases, and the junction held 8 bases outside the gene matches. The germline V gene has CDR1 MNHNY and CDR2 SVGAGI (reference sequence). Remarks on this clonotype: The antigen is undetermined.

Source material: PBMCs or a T cell subset sorted from them (not recorded which). The TCR originated in an adult woman who had mild COVID-19 (a few samples of this study predate the infection). Cell type and time point are not known. The J gene is TRBJ2-7, the V gene TRBV6-6; 13 bases are a match to TRBD2. The CDR3: CAGGLAGFGEQYF. CDR3 coding DNA: TGTGCCGGGGGACTAGCGGGGTTTGGGGAGCAGTACTTC.